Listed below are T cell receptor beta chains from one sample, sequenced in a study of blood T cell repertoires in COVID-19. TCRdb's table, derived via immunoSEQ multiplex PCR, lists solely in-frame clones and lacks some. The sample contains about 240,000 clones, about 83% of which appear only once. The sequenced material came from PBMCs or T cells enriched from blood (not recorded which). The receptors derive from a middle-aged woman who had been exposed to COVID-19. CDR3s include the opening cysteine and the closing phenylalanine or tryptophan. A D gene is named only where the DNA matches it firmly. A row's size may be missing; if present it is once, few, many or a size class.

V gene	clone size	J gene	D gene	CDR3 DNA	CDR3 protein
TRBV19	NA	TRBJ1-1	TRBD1	TGTGCCAGCCAATCCGAACAGGGGAATTCGGCTTTCTTT	CASQSEQGNSAFF
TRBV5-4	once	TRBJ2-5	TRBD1	TGTGCCAGCAGCTTGGGGACAGGCGAGACCCAGTACTTC	CASSLGTGETQYF
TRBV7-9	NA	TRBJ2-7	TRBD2	TGTGCCAGCAGCCCGACTAGCGGGGCTCCCTACGAGCAGTACTTC	CASSPTSGAPYEQYF
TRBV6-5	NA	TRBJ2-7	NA	TGTGCCAGCAGTTACAGCCCCGAGACAGACTACGAGCAGTACTTC	CASSYSPETDYEQYF
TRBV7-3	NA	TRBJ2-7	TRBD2	TGTGCCAGCAGCTTTCTTAGCGGGGGGGCCTACGAGCAGTACTTC	CASSFLSGGAYEQYF
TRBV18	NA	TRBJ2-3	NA	TGTGCCAGCTCAGCAGGGGATCGCACAGATACGCAGTATTTT	CASSAGDRTDTQYF
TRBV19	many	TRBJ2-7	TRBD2	TGTGCCAGTAGTGCGGGGGGCGCGTACGAGCAGTACTTC	CASSAGGAYEQYF
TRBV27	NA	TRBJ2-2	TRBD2	TGTGCCAGCAGCCGCGGGACTAGCGGGGGGAACACCGGGGAGCTGTTTTTT	CASSRGTSGGNTGELFF
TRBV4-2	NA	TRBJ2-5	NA	TGTGCCAGCAGCCAAGCATTTACTGAGACCCAGTACTTC	CASSQAFTETQYF
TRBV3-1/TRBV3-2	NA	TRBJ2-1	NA	TGTGCCAGCAGCCCACGGGAGAGCTCCTACAATGAGCAGTTCTTC	CASSPRESSYNEQFF
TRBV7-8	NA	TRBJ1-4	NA	TGTGCCAGCAGCAAGGGGCAGTATGCAACTAATGAAAAACTGTTTTTT	CASSKGQYATNEKLFF
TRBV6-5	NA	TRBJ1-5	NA	TGTGCCAGCAGTTACGGCAGAGGCAGCAATCAGCCCCAGCATTTT	CASSYGRGSNQPQHF
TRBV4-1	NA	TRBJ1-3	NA	TGCGCCGCTGGGGGGACCCGAGCTGGAAACACCATATATTTT	CAAGGTRAGNTIYF
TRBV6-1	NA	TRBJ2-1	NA	TGTGCCAGCAGTGAAGTAGGGGGACACCGAACTACTTCCTACAATGAGCAGTTCTTC	CASSEVGGHRTTSYNEQFF
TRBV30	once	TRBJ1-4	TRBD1	TGTGCCTGGAGTTCCGGACAGGGGGCGGCTAATGAAAAACTGTTTTTT	CAWSSGQGAANEKLFF
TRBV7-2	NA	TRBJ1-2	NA	TGTGCCAGCAGGTGGGCCCAATCTAACTATGGCTACACCTTC	CASRWAQSNYGYTF
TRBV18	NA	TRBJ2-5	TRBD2	TGTGCCAGCTCACCAAGGCTAGCGGACCAAGAGACCCAGTACTTC	CASSPRLADQETQYF
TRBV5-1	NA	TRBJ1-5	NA	TGCGCCAGCAGCTTGGAAGGGCGGGGGGAGCCCCAGCATTTT	CASSLEGRGEPQHF
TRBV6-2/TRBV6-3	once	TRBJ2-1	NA	TGTGCCAGCAGCGTCCCACGACTCCGAGGCAATGAGCAGTTCTTC	CASSVPRLRGNEQFF
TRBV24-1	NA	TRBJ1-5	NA	TGTGCCACCAGTGATTTCGGGAGCAATCAGCCCCAGCATTTT	CATSDFGSNQPQHF
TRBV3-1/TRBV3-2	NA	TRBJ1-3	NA	TGTGCCAGCAGCCAAGCAGGGACTGGAAACACCATATATTTT	CASSQAGTGNTIYF
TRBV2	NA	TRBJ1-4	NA	TGTGCCAGCAGTTCCCCGACGGGGGTTGAAAAACTGTTTTTT	CASSSPTGVEKLFF
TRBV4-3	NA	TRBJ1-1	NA	TGCGCCAGCAGCCAAGATCCGGGGAACACTGAAGCTTTCTTT	CASSQDPGNTEAFF
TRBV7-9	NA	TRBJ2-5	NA	TGTGCCAGCAGTCGAGGTACTAGTGGGTCCTCTGAGACCCAGTACTTC	CASSRGTSGSSETQYF
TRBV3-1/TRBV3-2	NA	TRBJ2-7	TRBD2	TGTGCCAGCAGCCAAGGCGGGGGGGACTACGAGCAGTACTTC	CASSQGGGDYEQYF
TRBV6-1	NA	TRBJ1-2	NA	TGTGCCAGCAGCCCGGGTTCTAACTATGGCTACACCTTC	CASSPGSNYGYTF
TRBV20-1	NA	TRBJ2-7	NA	TGCAGTGCTAGTAGGTCGGGGGACTCCTACGAGCAGTACTTC	CSASRSGDSYEQYF
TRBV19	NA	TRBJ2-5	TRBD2	TGTGCCAGTAGTATAGATCACGCGGGGGGCCCCCTCCGAGAGACCCAGTACTTC	CASSIDHAGGPLRETQYF
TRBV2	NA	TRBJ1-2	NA	TGTGCCAGCAGTGCAGGCCTTCTAAGGGGTGGCTACACCTTC	CASSAGLLRGGYTF
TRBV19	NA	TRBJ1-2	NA	TGTGCCAGTAGTATAGGGTCAGGGGCCGGGCCTCGAAGCGGCTACACCTTC	CASSIGSGAGPRSGYTF